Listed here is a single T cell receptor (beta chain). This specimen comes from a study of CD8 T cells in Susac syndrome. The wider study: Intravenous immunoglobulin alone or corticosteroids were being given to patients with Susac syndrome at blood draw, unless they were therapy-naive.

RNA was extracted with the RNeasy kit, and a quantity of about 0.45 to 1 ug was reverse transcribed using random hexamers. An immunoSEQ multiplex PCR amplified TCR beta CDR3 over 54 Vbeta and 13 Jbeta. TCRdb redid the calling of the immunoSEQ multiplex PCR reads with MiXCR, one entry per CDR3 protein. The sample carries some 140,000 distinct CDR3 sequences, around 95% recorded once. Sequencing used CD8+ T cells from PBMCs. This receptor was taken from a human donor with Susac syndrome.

This CDR3 is CASSQWTGGTDEQFF. The CDR3 DNA sequence: TGTGCCAGCAGTCAATGGACAGGGGGCACGGATGAGCAGTTCTTC. V and J are TRBV27 and TRBJ2-1, with TRBD1 identical over 11 bases. CDR3 length: 15 residues. The trim removed 5 bases at V and 8 bases at J, leaving 8 bases unmatched. CDR1 and CDR2 (germline): MNHEY, SMNVEV (reference sequence).